These 32 T cell receptor beta chains came from one sample sequenced in a study of blood T cell repertoires in COVID-19. The assay was immunoSEQ multiplex PCR, and TCRdb's table has in-frame clones only and misses some. The sample has a few hundred thousand clones, 80% seen once. The sample comprised PBMCs or T cells enriched from blood (not recorded which). The origin of the receptors is a woman aged 40 to 50 with acute COVID-19.

V gene TRBV5-6 combines with J gene TRBJ1-1, with a possible D match to TRBD1 (6 bases). Per the germline V gene, CDR1 is SGHDT and CDR2 is YYEEEE. The CDR3 runs to 15 residues. V dropped 2 bases and J dropped 0 bases, with 11 bases sitting between them. In DNA form, the CDR3 reads TGTGCCAGCAGCTTCAGGGGCGCCATGAACACTGAAGCTTTCTTT. Protein product: CASSFRGAMNTEAFF.

This chain links TRBV5-1 with TRBJ1-2; tentatively, D is TRBD1 (6 bases). Germline CDR1 SGHRS, CDR2 YFSETQ. V was trimmed by 4 bases and J by 7 bases, leaving 20 bases between them. The CDR3 sequence is 15 residues long. For the CDR3, the DNA is TGCGCCAGCAGCCCCCGGATGAGCCAGGGGCTTGGCTACACCTTC. It encodes CASSPRMSQGLGYTF.

The chain recombines TRBV7-2 with TRBJ1-3; TRBD1 matches at 9 bases. Germline-derived CDR1 and CDR2 are SGHTA and FQGNSA. The trim removed 5 bases at V and 3 bases at J, leaving 5 bases unmatched. The CDR3 is 15 residues long. The CDR3 region has the DNA TGTGCCAGCAGCACGGACAGGGGAGGTGGAAACACCATATATTTT. Protein: CASSTDRGGGNTIYF.

This clone was counted a single time. V and J are TRBV19 and TRBJ1-5, with D tentatively TRBD1 (5 bases). Germline assignment: CDR1 LNHDA and CDR2 SQIVND (reference sequence). The V end was cut by 5 bases, the J end by 8 bases, with 13 bases between. The CDR3 covers 13 residues. CDR3 amino acids: CASSAAGREPQHF. CDR3 bases: TGTGCCAGTAGTGCCGCGGGGCGGGAGCCCCAGCATTTT.

The chain is built from TRBV28 and TRBJ2-6, with D perhaps TRBD2 (6 bases). Germline CDR1 is MDHEN and CDR2 is SYDVKM. Trimming stripped 5 bases from V and 2 bases from J, with 16 bases between. This CDR3 has 17 amino acids. The CDR3 reads CASSKDTGVAGANVLTF. The CDR3 DNA sequence: TGTGCCAGCAGTAAGGACACGGGGGTGGCTGGGGCCAACGTCCTGACTTTC.

The V gene is TRBV2, the J gene TRBJ2-2, with D hard to call. The CDR3 totals 13 residues. Germline CDR1 and CDR2: SNHLY and FYNNEI. V was trimmed by 6 bases and J by 3 bases, leaving 8 bases between them. The CDR3 region has the DNA TGTGCCAGCAGCGTAGCCTACACCGGGGAGCTGTTTTTT. Encoded protein: CASSVAYTGELFF.

The V gene is TRBV15, the J gene TRBJ2-3, with 8 nucleotides matching TRBD2. Germline CDR1 and CDR2: LNHNV and YYDKDF (reference sequence). The CDR3 has 17 residues. The J segment lost 2 bases and the V segment lost 2 bases, leaving 9 bases of the junction unmatched. The CDR3 region has the DNA TGTGCCACCAGCAGACCCCGGCCCGGGAGGGCCACAGATACGCAGTATTTT. Encoded protein: CATSRPRPGRATDTQYF.

The gene calls are TRBV24-1 and TRBJ2-1, with 10 bases identical to TRBD2. CDR1 is KGHDR and CDR2 is SFDVKD in the germline V gene. With 3 bases clipped from V and 7 bases from J, the junction kept 11 bases outside the gene matches. The CDR3 is 17 amino acids. This CDR3 is CATSDMSSGRTKNEQFF. CDR3 bases: TGTGCCACCAGTGATATGTCTAGCGGGAGAACAAAAAATGAGCAGTTCTTC.

V is TRBV11-1 and J is TRBJ1-6; unclear D gene. The CDR3 has 14 amino acids. The germline CDR1 and CDR2 sequences are SGHAT and FQDESV (reference sequence). The V and J ends lost 7 bases and 7 bases respectively, with 14 bases between them. The CDR3: CASTPRDRNSPLHF. Written as DNA, the CDR3 is TGTGCCAGCACACCGAGGGATCGGAATTCACCCCTCCACTTT.

As DNA, the CDR3 is TGTGCCAGCAGCCTCATAGGCTCGGGGGAAGATACGCAGTATTTT. Protein: CASSLIGSGEDTQYF. This chain links TRBV7-3 with TRBJ2-3; TRBD2 is a possible D gene (6 bases). This CDR3 is built from 15 residues. Trimming shortened V by 5 bases and J by 5 bases, and 17 bases separated the two germline ends. The germline CDR1 and CDR2 sequences are SGHTA and FQGTGA.

The chain recombines TRBV20-1 with TRBJ2-5; no clear D. V was trimmed by 3 bases and J by 6 bases, leaving 14 bases between them. CDR3 size: 13 residues. CDR1 and CDR2 from the germline V gene are DFQATT and SNEGSKA (reference sequence). CDR3 in DNA: TGCAGTGCTAGTCAAGCCGCCGAACAGACCCAGTACTTC. Its translation: CSASQAAEQTQYF.

V gene TRBV7-9 combines with J gene TRBJ2-1, with D uncertain. CDR1 SEHNR and CDR2 FQNEAQ come from the germline V gene (reference sequence). The CDR3 is 14 residues long. Trimming took 1 base from V and 4 from J, leaving 8 bases between them. CDR3 DNA sequence: TGTGCCAGCAGCTTAGGTCAGACATACAATGAGCAGTTCTTC. It encodes CASSLGQTYNEQFF.

The rearrangement uses TRBV9 and TRBJ2-1; 7 bases agree with TRBD1. J gave up 12 bases and V 0 bases, and 15 bases lay outside the gene matches. CDR3 length: 16 residues. Germline assignment: CDR1 SGDLS and CDR2 YYNGEE. In DNA form, the CDR3 reads TGTGCCAGCAGCGTAGTAGGAACAGGGGAGTATCGTGGGCAGTTCTTC. Residues: CASSVVGTGEYRGQFF. Full variable domain (remainder filled in from reference TRBV9 and TRBJ2-1): DSGVTQTPKHLITATGQRVTLRCSPRSGDLSVYWYQQSLDQGLQFLIQYYNGEERAKGNILERFSAQQFPDLHSELNLSSLELGDSALYFCASSVVGTGEYRGQFFGPGTRLTVL.

The count of this clone is one. This CDR3 reads CASSDGAGAGSTDTQYF. As DNA, the CDR3 is TGTGCCAGCAGCGATGGGGCGGGCGCGGGAAGCACAGATACGCAGTATTTT. The chain carries TRBV5-8 and TRBJ2-3, with D possibly matching TRBD2 (6 bases). The germline V gene encodes CDR1 SGHTS and CDR2 YDEGEE. Trimming took 4 bases from V and 0 from J, leaving 18 bases between them. This CDR3 comprises 17 residues.

The rearrangement uses TRBV5-4 and TRBJ2-2, with TRBD2 matching over 8 bases. The trim removed 2 bases at V and 5 bases at J, leaving 5 bases unmatched. Looked up from germline, CDR1 is SGHNT and CDR2 is YYREEE (reference sequence). The CDR3 loop spans 15 amino acids. The CDR3 region has the DNA TGTGCCAGCAGCTTAAGGACTAGCCGGACCGGGGAGCTGTTTTTT. Its protein product is CASSLRTSRTGELFF.

V is TRBV19 and J is TRBJ1-3; no reliable D call. CDR1 and CDR2 (germline): LNHDA, SQIVND (reference sequence). The CDR3 is made up of 15 amino acids. Trimming took off 6 bases at V and 1 base at J, with 13 bases between the two ends. CDR3 region: CASSPPERSGNTIYF. The CDR3 bases are TGTGCCAGTAGCCCCCCCGAGCGTTCTGGAAACACCATATATTTT.

The chain uses TRBV4-3 and TRBJ1-4; D gene ambiguous. Between the trimmed V and J ends, which lost 0 bases and 6 bases, there was a span of 8 bases. The germline CDR1 and CDR2 sequences are LGHNA and YSLEER. This CDR3 is 14 amino acids long. The CDR3 is CASSQESIDEKLFF. CDR3 bases: TGCGCCAGCAGCCAAGAAAGTATAGATGAAAAACTGTTTTTT.

CDR3 DNA sequence: TGTGCCAGCAGGATACAGCAGAATCAGCCCCAGCATTTT. Its protein product is CASRIQQNQPQHF. This chain uses TRBV2 with TRBJ1-5; D unresolved. Per germline, CDR1 SNHLY and CDR2 FYNNEI. V lost 6 bases to trimming and J lost 4 bases, with 10 bases between them. The CDR3 is made up of 13 amino acids.

This chain uses TRBV25-1 with TRBJ2-7; D not certain. The CDR3 loop spans 14 amino acids. V lost 7 bases to trimming and J lost 1 base, with 14 bases between them. The germline V gene has CDR1 MGHDK and CDR2 SYGVNS. In DNA, the CDR3 is TGTGCCAGCACCTCGAACGACTGGTCCTACGAGCAGTACTTC. Translating gives CASTSNDWSYEQYF.

The chain carries TRBV9 and TRBJ2-1; D may be TRBD2 (7 bases). The CDR3 runs to 15 residues. Looked up from germline, CDR1 is SGDLS and CDR2 is YYNGEE. Trimming cost V 0 bases and J 4 bases, with 11 bases left between them. This CDR3 is CASSVAGGQYNEQFF. The CDR3 DNA reads TGTGCCAGCAGCGTAGCGGGAGGACAGTACAATGAGCAGTTCTTC.

The chain has TRBV3-1 (or the pseudogene TRBV3-2) and TRBJ2-1, with a weak D call TRBD2 (6 bases). Germline CDR1 is LGHDT and CDR2 is YNNKEL (reference sequence). The CDR3 extends over 16 amino acids. V dropped 4 bases and J dropped 0 bases, with 13 bases sitting between them. Written as DNA, the CDR3 is TGTGCCAGCAGCCTCGTTGGCGGGGTCTCCTACAATGAGCAGTTCTTC. Protein sequence: CASSLVGGVSYNEQFF.

The J gene is TRBJ2-7, the V gene TRBV10-3; a weak D match, TRBD1 (5 bases). CDR3 length: 14 residues. V gave up 0 bases and J gave up 6 bases, with 12 bases separating them. In germline, CDR1 is ENHRY, CDR2 SYGVKD. As DNA, the CDR3 is TGTGCCATCAGTGAGTCGAGGCAGGGCGCCGAGCAGTACTTC. Protein sequence: CAISESRQGAEQYF.

Regarding this clone: Germline and junction disagree at one end, which may indicate a read error. This chain joins TRBV7-7 and TRBJ2-3; no clear D. The CDR3 has 16 amino acids. CDR1 is SSHAT, CDR2 FNYEAQ, per germline (reference sequence). In DNA form, the CDR3 reads TGTGCTAGCAGCCCGGTTGCGGCTGGCCTCACAGATACGCAGTATTTT. Translated: CASSPVAAGLTDTQYF.

The rearrangement uses TRBV3-1 (or the pseudogene TRBV3-2) and TRBJ1-4, with D possibly TRBD1 on 6 matching bases. CDR1 is LGHDT, CDR2 YNNKEL, per germline (reference sequence). CDR3 size: 17 residues. V lost 0 bases to trimming and J lost 4 bases, with 15 bases between them. The CDR3 spells CASSQDLASGVNEKLFF. In nucleotides, the CDR3 is TGTGCCAGCAGCCAAGATTTGGCGTCAGGGGTTAATGAAAAACTGTTTTTT.

Judged by abundance, this clone is medium-sized. The chain links TRBV7-3 to TRBJ1-2, with D possibly matching TRBD1 (5 bases). V lost 0 bases, J lost 6 bases, and 8 bases lay in between. This CDR3 contains 13 residues. CDR1 is SGHTA and CDR2 is FQGTGA in the germline V gene. CDR3 nucleotides: TGTGCCAGCAGCTTAACCCAGGGCAATGGCTACACCTTC. This gives the protein CASSLTQGNGYTF.

This chain uses TRBV7-6 with TRBJ2-2; D call uncertain. Per germline, CDR1 SGHVS and CDR2 FNYEAQ. The CDR3 has 15 residues. Trimming cost V 0 bases and J 2 bases, with 7 bases left between them. CDR3 coding DNA: TGTGCCAGCAGCTTAGCGCCGAGAAACACCGGGGAGCTGTTTTTT. It translates to CASSLAPRNTGELFF.

This clone has a single count. The genes are TRBV7-2 and TRBJ1-4, with TRBD1 as a possible D gene (5 bases). CDR3 size: 15 residues. Germline CDR1 and CDR2: SGHTA and FQGNSA. The V end lost 3 bases, the J end lost 6 bases, and 14 bases lay between the germline ends. CDR3 DNA sequence: TGTGCCAGCAGCTTGTCCTGGGGGGTTGATGAAAAACTGTTTTTT. Protein: CASSLSWGVDEKLFF.

The V gene is TRBV2, the J gene TRBJ2-2; TRBD1 is a possible D gene (5 bases). The CDR3 loop spans 14 amino acids. Trimming stripped 2 bases from V and 5 bases from J, with 9 bases between. CDR1 is SNHLY and CDR2 is FYNNEI in the germline V gene. This CDR3 reads CASSERGYTGELFF. In nucleotides, the CDR3 is TGTGCCAGCAGTGAAAGGGGATATACCGGGGAGCTGTTTTTT.

This clone was observed once. This rearrangement joins TRBV3-1 (or the pseudogene TRBV3-2) to TRBJ2-1; D is uncertain. The CDR3 spans 14 residues. Germline values: CDR1 LGHDT, CDR2 YNNKEL (reference sequence). V lost 2 bases and J lost 4, with 9 bases in between. CDR3 DNA sequence: TGTGCCAGCAGCCAAATCCGCGAGTACAATGAGCAGTTCTTC. It specifies CASSQIREYNEQFF.

V usage is TRBV5-5 and J usage is TRBJ2-3; D is undetermined. This CDR3 comprises 14 residues. Trimming shortened V by 3 bases and J by 6 bases, and 14 bases separated the two germline ends. CDR1 is SGHKS, CDR2 YYEKEE, per germline (reference sequence). The CDR3 here is CASSSPPKADTQYF. In nucleotides, the CDR3 is TGTGCCAGCAGCTCCCCCCCAAAAGCGGATACGCAGTATTTT.

The chain links TRBV6-1 to TRBJ2-1, with 9 bases fitting TRBD1. The germline gives CDR1 MNHNS, CDR2 SASEGT. After removal of 0 bases from V and 6 bases from J, the junction contained 3 bases not matched to a gene. The CDR3 has 15 residues. This CDR3 is CASSEAGTGSNEQFF. The CDR3 region has the DNA TGTGCCAGCAGTGAAGCCGGGACAGGGTCCAATGAGCAGTTCTTC.

This clone was picked up one time. The chain links TRBV7-6 to TRBJ2-1; D gene uncertain. This CDR3 is built from 15 residues. V was trimmed by 0 bases and J by 4 bases, leaving 10 bases between them. Looked up from germline, CDR1 is SGHVS and CDR2 is FNYEAQ. CDR3 sequence: CASSLASTGYNEQFF. Written as DNA, the CDR3 is TGTGCCAGCAGCTTAGCGAGTACGGGTTACAATGAGCAGTTCTTC.